The TCR beta chain under discussion was sequenced for a study of blood T cell repertoires in COVID-19 (dated by TCRdb to the early 2020s). As for the study more broadly: The collaborator samples originated in the United States, Italy and Spain and spanned the acute and convalescent phases of COVID-19. Deeply sampled blood TCRbeta repertoires from subjects exposed to, actively infected with, or recovered from COVID-19 were included in the dataset. The sample metadata nearly always contained a de-identified subject ID, COVID-19 status, age in years and sex. Where HLA class I and class II types were available, the types were taken from metadata supplied by the sample provider, not from assay-based typing. The samples were drawn from the first 160 participants of the ongoing ImmuneRACE study and from 950 to 1,500 subjects provided by 6 global collaborators. The repertoires were released in a freely available public database intended as a resource for research on the immune response to SARS-CoV-2. The prospective study material was composed of cDNA or gDNA derived from T cells, B-cell-depleted T cells, or PBMCs.

What the study reported, not specific to this receptor: The quantity of clinical and demographic metadata differed by source and by participant and was supplied without curation.

TCRbeta CDR3 regions were amplified from genomic DNA using the immunoSEQ Assay, a bias-controlled multiplex PCR. On the authors' methods: Nucleated cell counts per sample were estimated from amplification of reference gene primers within the assay. To quantify the absolute abundance of each unique TCRbeta CDR3 rearrangement, sequence reads were collapsed and filtered. For each sample, productive Simpson clonality was calculated as the square root of Simpson's diversity index across productive rearrangements. The immuneACCESS repertoire file appears here via TCRdb, limited to in-frame rearrangements. These files lack a portion of the clones; in checked studies, under half of the deficit traces to unresolved V genes, and the cause of the others is not known. V and J calls and clone size come straight from that table; D and trimming were deduced from the DNA. Recorded for this sample are more than 60,000 clones; more than 75% of them occurred a single time. Over 6.5% of the sample lies in the top ten.

The collaborating institutions used their own protocols to collect whole blood in K2EDTA tubes. For TCRbeta analysis, collaborators shipped samples as frozen whole blood, isolated PBMCs, or DNA extracted from either of those sample types. Turning to this clone: The clone's antigen remains unknown. One base away there is no much larger clone; base qualities are not given.

The germline V gene specifies SGHTA as CDR1 and FQGNSA as CDR2. V and J are trimmed by 5 bases and 5 bases, and the gene matches miss 7 bases of the junction. Taken from cysteine to phenylalanine, the CDR3 has 14 residues. The sequence is cut down to CDR3 DNA, 42 bases in frame from base 1. This receptor was taken from a man in his sixties with acute or convalescent COVID-19. The sequence is built from TRBV7-2 and TRBJ2-5; the central 8 bases match TRBD2. The sample consisted of peripheral blood. DNA sequence: TGTGCCAGCAGCCATCCGGGGGGGCGGGAGACCCAGTACTTC. Translated, it gives CASSHPGGRETQYF.